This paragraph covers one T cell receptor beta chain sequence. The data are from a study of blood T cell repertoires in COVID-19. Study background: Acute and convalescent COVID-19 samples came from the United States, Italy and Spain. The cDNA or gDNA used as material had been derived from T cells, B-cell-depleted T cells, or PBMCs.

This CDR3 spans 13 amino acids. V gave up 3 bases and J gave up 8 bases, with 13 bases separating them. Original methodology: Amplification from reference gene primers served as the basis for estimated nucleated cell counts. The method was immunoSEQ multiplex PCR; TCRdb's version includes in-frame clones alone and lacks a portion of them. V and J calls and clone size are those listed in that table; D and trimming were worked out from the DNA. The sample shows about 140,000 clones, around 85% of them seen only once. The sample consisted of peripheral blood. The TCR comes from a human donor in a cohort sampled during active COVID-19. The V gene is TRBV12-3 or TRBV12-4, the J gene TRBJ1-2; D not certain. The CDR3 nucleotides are TGTGCCAGCAGTTTGGAGGCCTCGGGGGGCTACACCTTC. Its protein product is CASSLEASGGYTF.